What follows are 20 T cell receptor beta chains derived from one specimen sequenced in a study of vaccination effects on CD4 cells after COVID-19. The antigens these receptors bind are not known. Antigen-specific CD4+ T cell clonotypes were called by their expansion after viral peptide-pool culture in ViraFEST. A roughly ten-day culture period preceded the isolation of CD4+ T cells. Two-dose vaccination with either BNT162b2 or mRNA-1273 was given to the participants. TCRdb keeps only in-frame clones here, not all; method: immunoSEQ multiplex PCR. The sample holds tens of thousands of clones, 55% to 85% seen once. This material consisted of CD4+ T cells from PBMCs cultured with HCoV-NL63 spike peptides, taken after COVID-19 vaccination. These receptors all stem from a human donor who received a COVID-19 vaccine.

The CDR3 region is CASSYRGLAGNNEQFF. The CDR3 bases are TGTGCCAGCAGTTATCGAGGACTAGCGGGGAACAATGAGCAGTTCTTC. The rearrangement links TRBV6-2 or TRBV6-3 to TRBJ2-1; TRBD2 aligns across 12 bases. J was trimmed by 5 bases and V by 3 bases; bases with no gene match: 5. The CDR3 extends over 16 amino acids. Germline CDR1 reads MNHEY; CDR2 reads SVGEGT.

This clone was detected once. The chain employs TRBV7-8 and TRBJ1-5; no firm D call. The germline CDR1 and CDR2 sequences are SGHVS and FQNEAQ. With 5 bases removed from V and 4 bases from J, the gap between germline ends came to 9 bases. This CDR3 is built from 13 residues. CDR3: CASSPTPNQPQHF. The CDR3 DNA is TGTGCCAGCAGCCCGACACCTAATCAGCCCCAGCATTTT.

V gene TRBV11-3 combines with J gene TRBJ2-6, with TRBD1 matching 7 bases. The J segment lost 1 base and the V segment lost 1 base, leaving 1 base of the junction unmatched. CDR3 size: 16 residues. Germline CDR1 reads SGHNT; CDR2 reads YENEEA. The CDR3 here is CASSLGDSSGANVLTF. The CDR3 DNA is TGTGCCAGCAGCTTAGGGGACAGTTCTGGGGCCAACGTCCTGACTTTC.

The chain uses TRBV4-2 and TRBJ2-5; 9 bases map to TRBD2. This CDR3 is built from 16 residues. The junction had 9 bases not matched to a gene; V was cut back by 0 bases and J by 7 bases. From germline, CDR1 is LGHNA and CDR2 YNFKEQ. CDR3 amino acids: CASSQDSGGHDGTQYF. The CDR3 region has the DNA TGTGCCAGCAGCCAAGATAGCGGGGGACATGACGGGACCCAGTACTTC.

The chain uses TRBV9 and TRBJ1-2, with 9 bases that match TRBD1. CDR3 length equals 13 residues. The ends lost 0 bases at V and 8 bases at J; junction bases unmatched: 2. Germline V lookup: CDR1 SGDLS, CDR2 YYNGEE. CDR3: CASSVGDREGYTF. The CDR3 DNA is TGTGCCAGCAGCGTAGGGGACAGGGAAGGCTACACCTTC. Using reference TRBV9 and TRBJ1-2 for the parts outside the CDR3, the full variable domain is DSGVTQTPKHLITATGQRVTLRCSPRSGDLSVYWYQQSLDQGLQFLIQYYNGEERAKGNILERFSAQQFPDLHSELNLSSLELGDSALYFCASSVGDREGYTFGSGTRLTVV.

CDR3 residues: CASSSAGGHTQETQYF. The CDR3 nucleotides read TGTGCCAGCAGCTCGGCAGGCGGACATACTCAAGAGACCCAGTACTTC. This chain connects TRBV7-8 to TRBJ2-5; D might be TRBD1 (5 bases). V was pared by 4 bases and J by 2 bases, with 17 bases between. The CDR3 has 16 residues. CDR1 and CDR2 from the germline V gene are SGHVS and FQNEAQ.

The rearrangement joins TRBV19 to TRBJ2-1; TRBD2 agrees at 8 bases. Trimming at V came to 5 bases and at J to 4 bases, leaving 7 bases not matched to a gene. Germline CDR1 is LNHDA and CDR2 is SQIVND (reference sequence). The CDR3 length is 15 residues. The CDR3 DNA sequence: TGTGCCAGTAGTTCGGGACTAGTCTTTTACAATGAGCAGTTCTTC. The encoded protein is CASSSGLVFYNEQFF. Using reference TRBV19 and TRBJ2-1 for the parts outside the CDR3, the full variable domain is DGGITQSPKYLFRKEGQNVTLSCEQNLNHDAMYWYRQDPGQGLRLIYYSQIVNDFQKGDIAEGYSVSREKKESFPLTVTSAQKNPTAFYLCASSSGLVFYNEQFFGPGTRLTVL.

The chain employs TRBV6-4 and TRBJ2-7, with 11 bases matching TRBD2. V trimming: 2 bases; J trimming: 0 bases; junction bases outside the gene matches: 0. CDR3 size: 15 residues. Germline CDR1 reads MRHNA; CDR2 reads SNTAGT. The CDR3 coding sequence is TGTGCCAGCAGTGACGGGACTAGCGGCTCCTACGAGCAGTACTTC. Residues: CASSDGTSGSYEQYF.

The chain joins TRBV5-1 to TRBJ1-1; D not certain. Germline V gene sequence: CDR1 SGHRS, CDR2 YFSETQ. V lost 1 base to trimming and J lost 0 bases, with 7 bases between them. The CDR3 extends over 14 amino acids. CDR3 nucleotide sequence: TGCGCCAGCAGCTTGCCCGAACTGAACACTGAAGCTTTCTTT. It translates to CASSLPELNTEAFF.

The genes are TRBV6-5 and TRBJ2-2; D possibly corresponds to TRBD2 (5 bases). Germline V gives CDR1 MNHEY, CDR2 SVGAGI. The ends were cut back, 2 bases at V and 7 bases at J, with 11 bases in the middle. The CDR3 loop spans 14 amino acids. In nucleotides, the CDR3 is TGTGCCAGCAGTTACGGAGGTGGCATCGGGGAGCTGTTTTTT. Its protein is CASSYGGGIGELFF.

The genes are TRBV3-1 (or the pseudogene TRBV3-2) and TRBJ1-2, with 7 bases that match TRBD1. Looked up from germline, CDR1 is LGHDT and CDR2 is YNNKEL (reference sequence). The V segment lost 4 bases and the J segment 2 bases; nucleotides outside the gene matches: 1. There are 13 residues in the CDR3. The CDR3 protein is CASSLGQNYGYTF. Written as DNA, the CDR3 is TGTGCCAGCAGCCTGGGACAGAACTATGGCTACACCTTC.

This chain joins TRBV5-6 and TRBJ1-2; 8 bases are shared with TRBD1. Germline CDR1 SGHDT, CDR2 YYEEEE. V dropped 2 bases and J dropped 7; count of bases not matched to a gene: 7. This CDR3 contains 14 residues. The DNA for the CDR3 is TGTGCCAGCAGCTTTCAGACAGGGGTGTCTGGCTACACCTTC. It is translated as CASSFQTGVSGYTF.

The chain links TRBV7-2 to TRBJ1-2; 8 bases line up with TRBD1. The CDR3 is 15 amino acids. The V gene end was trimmed by 5 bases and the J gene end by 4 bases; junction bases not matched to a gene: 9. Per the germline V gene, CDR1 is SGHTA and CDR2 is FQGNSA. The CDR3 loop is CASSPYSGQAYGYTF. CDR3 bases: TGTGCCAGCAGCCCTTATTCGGGACAGGCCTATGGCTACACCTTC. Drawing the rest from reference TRBV7-2 and TRBJ1-2, the complete variable domain is GAGVSQSPSNKVTEKGKDVELRCDPISGHTALYWYRQSLGQGLEFLIYFQGNSAPDKSGLPSDRFSAERTGGSVSTLTIQRTQQEDSAVYLCASSPYSGQAYGYTFGSGTRLTVV.

The chain employs TRBV5-1 and TRBJ1-1; D uncertain. Germline V gene data show CDR1 as SGHRS and CDR2 as YFSETQ. The V end lost 1 base, the J end lost 0 bases, and 7 bases lay between the germline ends. This CDR3 is built from 14 residues. The DNA of the CDR3 is TGCGCCAGCAGCTTGCAAGACCTGAACACTGAAGCTTTCTTT. Translating it yields CASSLQDLNTEAFF.

The V gene is TRBV6-5, the J gene TRBJ1-5; maybe TRBD1 (5 bases). Per germline, CDR1 MNHEY and CDR2 SVGAGI. The CDR3 loop spans 14 amino acids. V lost 6 bases to trimming and J lost 7 bases, with 16 bases between them. CDR3 bases: TGTGCCAGCAGCCCCTACGGGGCAGACCAGCCCCAGCATTTT. Its translation: CASSPYGADQPQHF.

V usage is TRBV7-7 and J usage is TRBJ2-2; D is possibly TRBD2 (5 bases). The CDR3 contains 16 residues. V was trimmed by 5 bases and J by 1 base, leaving 14 bases between them. The V gene's germline CDR1 is SSHAT and CDR2 FNYEAQ (reference sequence). The CDR3 DNA sequence: TGTGCCAGCAGCCCTAGGCGTGCGGGGAACACCGGGGAGCTGTTTTTT. Protein product: CASSPRRAGNTGELFF. Drawing the rest from reference TRBV7-7 and TRBJ2-2, the complete variable domain is GAGVSQSPRYKVTKRGQDVTLRCDPISSHATLYWYQQALGQGPEFLTYFNYEAQPDKSGLPSDRFSAERPEGSISTLTIQRTEQRDSAMYRCASSPRRAGNTGELFFGEGSRLTVL.

The V gene is TRBV6-5, the J gene TRBJ2-7; 11 bases fit TRBD2. The CDR3 consists of 13 residues. V lost 7 bases, J lost 5 bases, and 4 bases stayed unmatched. Germline V gives CDR1 MNHEY, CDR2 SVGAGI. CDR3 region: CASNLAGGHEQYF. DNA for the CDR3: TGTGCCAGCAATCTAGCGGGAGGTCACGAGCAGTACTTC.

This clone came up a few times. The chain combines TRBV6-6 with TRBJ2-7; tentatively, D is TRBD2 (6 bases). This CDR3 comprises 15 residues. Trimming shortened V by 7 bases and J by 3 bases, and 19 bases separated the two germline ends. CDR1 and CDR2 from the germline V gene are MNHNY and SVGAGI (reference sequence). CDR3 protein: CASIKGTETSYEQYF. CDR3 nucleotides: TGTGCCAGCATTAAAGGGACTGAAACCAGCTACGAGCAGTACTTC.

The chain combines TRBV7-9 with TRBJ1-2; D ambiguous. The V gene's germline CDR1 is SEHNR and CDR2 FQNEAQ (reference sequence). The CDR3 contains 15 residues. With 6 bases removed from V and 5 bases from J, the gap between germline ends came to 19 bases. The CDR3: CASSSQYFNPYGYTF. The CDR3 bases are TGTGCCAGCAGTTCTCAATACTTTAATCCTTATGGCTACACCTTC.

The chain couples TRBV7-9 to TRBJ1-1; tentatively, D is TRBD1 (5 bases). Trimming shortened V by 0 bases and J by 8 bases, and 7 bases separated the two germline ends. From germline, CDR1 is SEHNR and CDR2 FQNEAQ (reference sequence). The CDR3 is 12 residues long. CDR3 DNA sequence: TGTGCCAGCAGCTTAGCGGGGGAGGAAGCTTTCTTT. Residues: CASSLAGEEAFF.